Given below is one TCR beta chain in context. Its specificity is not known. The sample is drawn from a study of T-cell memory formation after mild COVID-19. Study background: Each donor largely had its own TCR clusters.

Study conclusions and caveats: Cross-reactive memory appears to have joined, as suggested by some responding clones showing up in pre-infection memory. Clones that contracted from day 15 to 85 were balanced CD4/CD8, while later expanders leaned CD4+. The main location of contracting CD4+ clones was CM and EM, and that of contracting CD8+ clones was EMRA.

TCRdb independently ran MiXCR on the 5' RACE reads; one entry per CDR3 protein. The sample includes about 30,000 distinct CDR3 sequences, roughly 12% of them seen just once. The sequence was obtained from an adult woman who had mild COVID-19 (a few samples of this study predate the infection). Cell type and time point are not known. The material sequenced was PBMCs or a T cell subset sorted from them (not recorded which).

The CDR3: CASSQQGGNTGELFF. In nucleotides, the CDR3 is TGTGCCAGCAGCCAACAGGGAGGGAACACCGGGGAGCTGTTTTTT. V usage is TRBV4-2 and J usage is TRBJ2-2; D possibly corresponds to TRBD2 (6 bases). CDR3 length: 15 amino acids. Germline-derived CDR1 and CDR2 are LGHNA and YNFKEQ. The V and J ends lost 2 bases and 1 base respectively, with 8 bases between them.